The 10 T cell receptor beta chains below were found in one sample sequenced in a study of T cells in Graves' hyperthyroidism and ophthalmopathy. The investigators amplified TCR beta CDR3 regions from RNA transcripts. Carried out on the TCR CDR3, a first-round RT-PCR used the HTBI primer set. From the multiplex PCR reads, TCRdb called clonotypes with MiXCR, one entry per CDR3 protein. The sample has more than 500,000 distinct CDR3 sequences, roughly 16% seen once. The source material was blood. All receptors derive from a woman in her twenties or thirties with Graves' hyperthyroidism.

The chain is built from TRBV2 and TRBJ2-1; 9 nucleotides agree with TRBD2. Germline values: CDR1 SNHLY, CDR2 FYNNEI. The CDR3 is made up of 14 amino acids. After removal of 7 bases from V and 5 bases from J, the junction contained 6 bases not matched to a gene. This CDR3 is CASNRAGGNNEQFF. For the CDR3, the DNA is TGTGCCAGCAATCGTGCGGGAGGGAACAATGAGCAGTTCTTC.

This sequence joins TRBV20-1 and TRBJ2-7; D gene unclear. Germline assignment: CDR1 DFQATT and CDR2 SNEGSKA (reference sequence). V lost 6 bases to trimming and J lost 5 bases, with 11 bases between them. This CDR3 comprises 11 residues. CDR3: CSAFGRDEQYF. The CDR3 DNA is TGCAGTGCCTTCGGACGGGACGAGCAGTACTTC.

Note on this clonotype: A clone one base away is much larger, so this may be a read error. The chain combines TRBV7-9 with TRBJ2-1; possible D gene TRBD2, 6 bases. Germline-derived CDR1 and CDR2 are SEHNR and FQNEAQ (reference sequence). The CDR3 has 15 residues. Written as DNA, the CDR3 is TGTGCCAGCAGCTGGCTTGGAGGGGCCTACAATGAGCAGTTATTC. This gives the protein CASSWLGGAYNEQLF.

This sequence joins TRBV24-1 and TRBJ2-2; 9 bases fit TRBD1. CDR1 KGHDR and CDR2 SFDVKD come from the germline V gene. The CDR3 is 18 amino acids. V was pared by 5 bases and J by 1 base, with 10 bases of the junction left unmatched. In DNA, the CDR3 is TGTGCCACCAGTGGGCGGGACAGGGATTTGGTGAACACCGGGGAGCTGTTTTTT. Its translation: CATSGRDRDLVNTGELFF.

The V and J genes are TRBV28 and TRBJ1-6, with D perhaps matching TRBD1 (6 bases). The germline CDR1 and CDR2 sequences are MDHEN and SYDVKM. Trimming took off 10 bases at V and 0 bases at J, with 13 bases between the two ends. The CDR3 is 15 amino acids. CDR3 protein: CATGGGSSYNSPLHF. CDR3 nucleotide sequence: TGTGCCACCGGAGGGGGTAGCTCCTATAATTCACCCCTCCACTTT.

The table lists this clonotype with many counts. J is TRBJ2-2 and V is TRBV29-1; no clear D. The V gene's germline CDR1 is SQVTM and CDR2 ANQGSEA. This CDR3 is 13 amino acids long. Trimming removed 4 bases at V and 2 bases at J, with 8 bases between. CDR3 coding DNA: TGCAGCGTTGTGGTAATAAACACCGGGGAGCTGTTTTTT. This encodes CSVVVINTGELFF.

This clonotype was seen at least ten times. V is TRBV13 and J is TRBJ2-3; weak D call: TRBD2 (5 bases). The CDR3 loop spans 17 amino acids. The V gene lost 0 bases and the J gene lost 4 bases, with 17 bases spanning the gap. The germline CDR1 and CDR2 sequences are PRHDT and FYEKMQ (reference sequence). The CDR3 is CASSLGRGSSHADTQYF. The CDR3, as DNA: TGTGCCAGCAGCTTAGGCCGTGGGAGTAGTCATGCAGATACGCAGTATTTT.

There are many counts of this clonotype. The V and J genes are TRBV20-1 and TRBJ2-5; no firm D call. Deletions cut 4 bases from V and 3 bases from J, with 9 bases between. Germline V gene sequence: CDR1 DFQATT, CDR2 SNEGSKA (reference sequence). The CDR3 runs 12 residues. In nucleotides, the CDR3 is TGCAGTGCTAACCTCAACAAAGAGACCCAGTACTTC. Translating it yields CSANLNKETQYF.

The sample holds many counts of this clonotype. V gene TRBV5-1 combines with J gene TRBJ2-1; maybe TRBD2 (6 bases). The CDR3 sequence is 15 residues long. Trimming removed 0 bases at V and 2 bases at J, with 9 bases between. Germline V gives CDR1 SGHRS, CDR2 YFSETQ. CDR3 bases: TGCGCCAGCAGCTTGGACGGGAGAACCTACAATGAGCAGTTCTTC. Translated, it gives CASSLDGRTYNEQFF.

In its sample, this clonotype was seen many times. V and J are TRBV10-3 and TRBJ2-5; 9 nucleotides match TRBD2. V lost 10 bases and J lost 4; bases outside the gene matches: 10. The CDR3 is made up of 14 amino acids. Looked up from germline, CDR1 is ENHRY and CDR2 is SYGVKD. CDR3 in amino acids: CATLSREGIETQYF. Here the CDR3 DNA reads TGTGCCACACTCTCGCGGGAGGGCATAGAGACCCAGTACTTC.